The next 4 T cell receptor beta chains were all read from a single sample in a study of blood T cell repertoires in COVID-19 (dated by TCRdb to the early 2020s). Preparation of the library involved the immunoSEQ multiplex PCR assay. TCRdb provides this immuneACCESS table in a form limited to in-frame rearrangements. Some clones are lacking; in checked studies, under half of them reflect an unresolved V gene, and why the rest are absent is not known. The sample table contains a few hundred thousand clones; only one count was recorded for approximately 87% of them. Around 8% of the sample is in the top ten clones. The specimen sequenced was peripheral blood. All receptors come from a woman aged 45-65 years who had recovered from COVID-19.

The chain has TRBV7-2 and TRBJ2-3, with 10 nucleotides matching TRBD1. The V gene end was trimmed by 5 bases and the J gene end by 4 bases; junction bases not matched to a gene: 3. CDR1 is SGHTA, CDR2 FQGNSA, per germline. The CDR3 sequence is 14 residues long. The CDR3 sequence is CASSPTGGSDTQYF. The CDR3 DNA follows: TGTGCCAGCAGCCCGACAGGGGGCTCAGATACGCAGTATTTT.

The rearrangement uses TRBV7-2 and TRBJ1-2; D may be TRBD1 (6 bases). CDR1 is SGHTA and CDR2 is FQGNSA in the germline V gene. With 5 bases removed from V and 3 bases from J, the gap between germline ends came to 16 bases. CDR3 length equals 15 residues. The DNA of the CDR3 is TGTGCCAGCAGCAAAACCCCGGGACACGACTATGGCTACACCTTC. Protein sequence: CASSKTPGHDYGYTF.

The chain has TRBV5-4 and TRBJ1-2; the D gene is possibly TRBD1 (6 bases). In germline, CDR1 is SGHNT, CDR2 YYREEE (reference sequence). The V gene lost 4 bases and the J gene lost 1 base, with 8 bases spanning the gap. CDR3 size: 13 residues. CDR3: CASSLRGNYGYTF. The CDR3 DNA reads as TGTGCCAGCAGCCTCAGGGGTAACTATGGCTACACCTTC. Full variable domain (remainder filled in from reference TRBV5-4 and TRBJ1-2): ETGVTQSPTHLIKTRGQQVTLRCSSQSGHNTVSWYQQALGQGPQFIFQYYREEENGRGNFPPRFSGLQFPNYSSELNVNALELDDSALYLCASSLRGNYGYTFGSGTRLTVV.

In nucleotides, the CDR3 is TGTGCCAGCGGCAGGGGAAACCAGAATGAGCAGTTCTTC. This gives the protein CASGRGNQNEQFF. The rearrangement uses TRBV6-4 and TRBJ2-1; D may be TRBD1 (6 bases). V dropped 8 bases and J dropped 7 bases, with 15 bases sitting between them. The CDR3 length is 13 residues. Per germline, CDR1 MRHNA and CDR2 SNTAGT.